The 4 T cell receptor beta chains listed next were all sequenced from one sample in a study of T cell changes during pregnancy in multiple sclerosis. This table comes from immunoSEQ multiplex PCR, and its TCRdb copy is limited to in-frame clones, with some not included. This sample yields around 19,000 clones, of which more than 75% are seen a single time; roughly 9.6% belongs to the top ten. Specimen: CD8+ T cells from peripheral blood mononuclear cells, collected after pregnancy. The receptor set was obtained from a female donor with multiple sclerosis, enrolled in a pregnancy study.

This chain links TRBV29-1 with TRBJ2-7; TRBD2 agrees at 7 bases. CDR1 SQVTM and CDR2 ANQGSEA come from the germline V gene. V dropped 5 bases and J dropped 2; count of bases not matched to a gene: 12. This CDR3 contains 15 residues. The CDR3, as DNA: TGCAGCGTTTCCGGGACTAAGATCCATCCCTACGAGCAGTACTTC. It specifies CSVSGTKIHPYEQYF.

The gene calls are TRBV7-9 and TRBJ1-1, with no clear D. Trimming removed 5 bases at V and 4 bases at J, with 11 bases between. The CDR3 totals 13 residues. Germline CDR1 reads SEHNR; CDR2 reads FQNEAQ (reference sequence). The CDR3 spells CASSPRPGTEAFF. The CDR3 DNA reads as TGTGCCAGCAGCCCCAGGCCTGGCACTGAAGCTTTCTTT.

The CDR3 bases are TGTGCCAGCAGTTGGACTAGCGGGAGTTACAATGAGCAGTTCTTC. Protein sequence: CASSWTSGSYNEQFF. This chain joins TRBV27 and TRBJ2-1, with 13 bases matching TRBD2. There are 15 residues in the CDR3. V shed 4 bases and J 4 bases; nucleotides not matched to a gene: 1. Germline lookup yields CDR1 MNHEY and CDR2 SMNVEV (reference sequence).

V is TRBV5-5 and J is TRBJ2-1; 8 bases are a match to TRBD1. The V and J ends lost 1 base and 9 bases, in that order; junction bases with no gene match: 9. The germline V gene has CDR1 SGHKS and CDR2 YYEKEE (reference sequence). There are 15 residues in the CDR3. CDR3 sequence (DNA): TGTGCCAGCAGCTTGACAGGGGGTGACCCCGGTGAGCAGTTCTTC. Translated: CASSLTGGDPGEQFF.